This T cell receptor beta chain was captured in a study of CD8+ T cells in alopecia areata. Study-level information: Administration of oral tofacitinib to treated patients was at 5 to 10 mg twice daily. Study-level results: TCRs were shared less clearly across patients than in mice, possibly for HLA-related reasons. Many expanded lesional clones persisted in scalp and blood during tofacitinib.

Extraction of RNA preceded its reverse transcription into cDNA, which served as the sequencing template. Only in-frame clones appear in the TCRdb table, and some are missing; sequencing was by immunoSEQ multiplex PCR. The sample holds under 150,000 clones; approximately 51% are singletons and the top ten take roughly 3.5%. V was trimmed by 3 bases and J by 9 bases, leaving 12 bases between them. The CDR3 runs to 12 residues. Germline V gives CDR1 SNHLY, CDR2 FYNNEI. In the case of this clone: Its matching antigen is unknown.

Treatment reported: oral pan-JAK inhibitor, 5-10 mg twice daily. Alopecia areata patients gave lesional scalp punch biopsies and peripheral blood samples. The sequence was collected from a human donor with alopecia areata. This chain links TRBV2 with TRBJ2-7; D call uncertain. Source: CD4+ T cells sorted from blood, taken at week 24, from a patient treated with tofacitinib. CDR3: CASSDVGPRQYF. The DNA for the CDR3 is TGTGCCAGCAGTGACGTCGGGCCTAGGCAGTACTTC.